This T cell receptor beta chain was recorded in a study of blood T cells in healthy people across ages. Details on this clonotype: Antigen specificity is unknown.

Germline lookup yields CDR1 DFQATT and CDR2 SNEGSKA (reference sequence). This CDR3 region has 14 residues. Trimming pared 6 bases from V and 7 bases from J, leaving 19 bases between. Each individual donor underwent a draw of 8.5 to 10 milliliters of peripheral blood. Study-level findings and limits: TCR beta diversity per million T cells fell roughly linearly with age.

Then a second PCR, running roughly 6 to 11 cycles, was carried out with a sample-barcoded 5' primer and a J-beta primer mix. In TCRdb, the 5' RACE reads were re-called with MiXCR into one record per CDR3 protein. The sample contains about 1 million distinct CDR3 sequences, 40% to 50% of which appear only once. The sequence derives from a woman in her fifties or sixties in good health. The V call is TRBV20-1, the J call TRBJ1-5, with D possibly matching TRBD1 (6 bases). The sequenced sample consisted of blood. The CDR3 loop reads CSARLGQPGQPQHF. DNA of the CDR3: TGCAGTGCCCGTCTAGGACAGCCGGGGCAGCCCCAGCATTTT.